The clone carrying this TCR beta chain was seen a handful of times. The germline CDR1 and CDR2 sequences are SQVTM and ANQGSEA. The CDR3 sequence is 19 residues long. The V gene end was trimmed by 4 bases and the J gene end by 1 base; junction bases not matched to a gene: 18. The data derive from a study of blood T cells in healthy people across ages. Combining a sample-barcoded 5' primer with a J-beta primer mix, a second PCR ran for about 7 to 11 cycles. TCRdb itself ran the 5' RACE reads through MiXCR, one entry per CDR3 protein. The sample lists fewer than 1,200,000 distinct CDR3 sequences, under 30% occurring once. The same sample was also used in a study of T cells of mothers and their children.

The V call is TRBV29-1, the J call TRBJ1-1; the match to TRBD1 covers 10 bases. This sequence originates from a girl aged 2 to 10 in good health. The specimen sequenced was blood. The CDR3 nucleotides are TGCAGCGTTGGATATGAGATGACAGGGGGCACTTGGACGAACACTGAAGCTTTCTTT. The encoded protein is CSVGYEMTGGTWTNTEAFF.